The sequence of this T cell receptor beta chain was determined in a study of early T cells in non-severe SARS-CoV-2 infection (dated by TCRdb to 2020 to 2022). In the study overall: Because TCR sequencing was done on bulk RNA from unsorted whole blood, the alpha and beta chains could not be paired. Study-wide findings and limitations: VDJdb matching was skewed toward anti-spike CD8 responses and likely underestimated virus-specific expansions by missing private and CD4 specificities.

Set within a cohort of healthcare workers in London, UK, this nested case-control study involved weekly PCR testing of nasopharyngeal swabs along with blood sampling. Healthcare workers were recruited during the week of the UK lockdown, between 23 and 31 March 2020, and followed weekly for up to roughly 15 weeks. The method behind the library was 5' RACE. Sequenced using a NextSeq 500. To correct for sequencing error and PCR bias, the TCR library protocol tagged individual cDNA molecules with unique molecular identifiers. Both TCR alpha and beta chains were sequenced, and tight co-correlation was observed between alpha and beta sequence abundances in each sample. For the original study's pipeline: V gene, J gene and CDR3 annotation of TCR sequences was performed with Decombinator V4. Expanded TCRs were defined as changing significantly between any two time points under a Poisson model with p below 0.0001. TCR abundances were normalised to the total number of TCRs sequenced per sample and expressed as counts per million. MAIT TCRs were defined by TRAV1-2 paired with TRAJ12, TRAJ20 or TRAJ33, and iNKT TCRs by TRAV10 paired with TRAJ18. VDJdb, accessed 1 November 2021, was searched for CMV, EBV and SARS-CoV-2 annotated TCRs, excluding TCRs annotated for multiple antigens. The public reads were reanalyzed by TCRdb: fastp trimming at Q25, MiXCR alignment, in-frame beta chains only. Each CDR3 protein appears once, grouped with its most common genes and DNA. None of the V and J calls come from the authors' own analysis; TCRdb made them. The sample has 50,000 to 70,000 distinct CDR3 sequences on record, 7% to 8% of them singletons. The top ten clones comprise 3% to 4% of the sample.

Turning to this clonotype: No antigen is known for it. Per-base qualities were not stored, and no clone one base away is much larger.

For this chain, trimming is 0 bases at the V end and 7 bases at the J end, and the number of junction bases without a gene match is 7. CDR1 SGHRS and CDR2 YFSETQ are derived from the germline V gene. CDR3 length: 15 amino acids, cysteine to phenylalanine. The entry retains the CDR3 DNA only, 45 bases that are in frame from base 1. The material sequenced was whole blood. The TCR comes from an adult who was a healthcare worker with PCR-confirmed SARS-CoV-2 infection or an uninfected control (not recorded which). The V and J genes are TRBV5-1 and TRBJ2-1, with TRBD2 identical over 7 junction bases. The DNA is TGCGCCAGCAGCTTGGTTCGAGCGGGAAGTAATGAGCAGTTCTTC. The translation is CASSLVRAGSNEQFF.